The entry below describes one T cell receptor beta chain. Its antigen is unknown. The sample comes from a study of cytotoxic CD8 clonotypes in ibrutinib-treated CLL. Germline V gives CDR1 LNHNV, CDR2 YYDKDF (reference sequence). The CDR3 is 15 residues long. The ends were cut back, 5 bases at V and 7 bases at J, with 15 bases in the middle. A 1 in 200,000 to 1 in 1 million T cell depth was the sequencing target. Measured with immunoSEQ multiplex PCR; TCRdb has only the in-frame clones, and not every one. The sample comprises 50,000 to 65,000 clones, less than 75% of which are singletons, and around 15% rests with the top ten. Study-level points and caveats: While tracking circulating CD8+ T-cell counts, baseline clonality exceeded that of age-matched healthy donors.

The sequencing used PBMCs, collected after 12 months of ibrutinib treatment. The chain combines TRBV15 with TRBJ1-6; maybe TRBD1 (5 bases). The origin of this receptor is a human donor with chronic lymphocytic leukemia. CDR3 amino acids: CATSRGTGDNSPLHF. DNA for the CDR3: TGTGCCACCAGCCGCGGGACGGGCGACAATTCACCCCTCCACTTT. The full variable domain, its missing parts supplied by reference TRBV15 and TRBJ1-6, is DAMVIQNPRYQVTQFGKPVTLSCSQTLNHNVMYWYQQKSSQAPKLLFHYYDKDFNNEADTPDNFQSRRPNTSFCFLDIRSPGLGDTAMYLCATSRGTGDNSPLHFGNGTRLTVT.